The 2 T cell receptor beta chains presented below share a single source sample, sequenced in a study of response to subunit inactivated influenza vaccine. TCRdb recomputed calls from the RT-PCR reads with MiXCR, one row per CDR3 protein. Of about 530,000 distinct CDR3 sequences listed, around 11% are singletons. Sequencing used PBMCs from blood, obtained on the day of vaccination. These receptors were taken from a man between 50 and 59 years old who received an inactivated influenza vaccine.

This clonotype was counted at least ten times. This CDR3 reads CASSLGPSGSYNEQFF. The CDR3 bases are TGTGCCAGCAGCTTAGGGCCTAGCGGGAGCTACAATGAGCAGTTCTTC. This sequence joins TRBV7-9 and TRBJ2-1, with TRBD2 matching over 10 bases. V dropped 1 base and J dropped 3; count of bases not matched to a gene: 3. There are 16 residues in the CDR3. Per the germline V gene, CDR1 is SEHNR and CDR2 is FQNEAQ (reference sequence).

The chain recombines TRBV6-5 with TRBJ2-5, with 11 bases matching TRBD2. The CDR3 runs 17 residues. Germline CDR1 is MNHEY and CDR2 is SVGAGI. V lost 1 base, J lost 1 base, and 5 bases stayed unmatched. The CDR3, as DNA: TGTGCCAGCAGTTACTTAGTCCTAGCGGGGGGCCAAGAGACCCAGTACTTC. Its translation: CASSYLVLAGGQETQYF.